The T cell receptor (beta chain) described here comes from a study of control samples from healthy donors and cancer patients. The V gene's germline CDR1 is MNHEY and CDR2 SVGEGT. The V end was cut by 0 bases, the J end by 4 bases, with 12 bases between. This CDR3 region has 15 residues. This table comes from immunoSEQ multiplex PCR, and its TCRdb copy is limited to in-frame clones, with some not included. Of 100,000 to 150,000 clones detected, 85% to 95% appear once; the ten largest clones hold 0.58%. The J gene is TRBJ2-5, the V gene TRBV6-2 or TRBV6-3; weak D call: TRBD1 (6 bases). Sequencing was done on a sample of PBMCs. The sequence was collected from a man older than 75 with head and neck cancer. The CDR3 protein is CASSYSTGRIETQYF. Here the CDR3 DNA reads TGTGCCAGCAGTTACTCGACAGGCCGCATAGAGACCCAGTACTTC.